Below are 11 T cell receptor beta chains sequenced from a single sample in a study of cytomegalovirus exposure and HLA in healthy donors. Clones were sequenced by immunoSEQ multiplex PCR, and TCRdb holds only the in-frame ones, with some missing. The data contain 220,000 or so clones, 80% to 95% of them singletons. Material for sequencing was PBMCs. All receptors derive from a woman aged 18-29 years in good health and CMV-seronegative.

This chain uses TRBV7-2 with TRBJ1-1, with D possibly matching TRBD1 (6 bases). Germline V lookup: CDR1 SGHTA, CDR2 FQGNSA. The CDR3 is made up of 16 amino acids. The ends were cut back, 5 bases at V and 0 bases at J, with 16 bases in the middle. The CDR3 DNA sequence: TGTGCCAGCAGCCCTAAAATCAGGGGAGTGAACACTGAAGCTTTCTTT. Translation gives CASSPKIRGVNTEAFF.

CDR3 coding DNA: TGTGCCAGCAGTTCCCACAGGGTCTGGACCCAGTACTTC. Encoded protein: CASSSHRVWTQYF. The gene calls are TRBV28 and TRBJ2-5, with D perhaps TRBD1 (6 bases). The germline CDR1 and CDR2 sequences are MDHEN and SYDVKM. The V end lost 4 bases, the J end lost 7 bases, and 13 bases lay between the germline ends. There are 13 residues in the CDR3.

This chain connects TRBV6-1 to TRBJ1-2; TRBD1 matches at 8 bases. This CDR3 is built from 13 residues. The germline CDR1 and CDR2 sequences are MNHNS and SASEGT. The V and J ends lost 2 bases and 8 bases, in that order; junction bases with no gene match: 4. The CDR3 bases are TGTGCCAGCAGTGAATCATCAGGGGGCGGCTACACCTTC. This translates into CASSESSGGGYTF.

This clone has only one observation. As DNA, the CDR3 is TGTGCCATTCAGAAATCGGGGACAGGGGTTTTCGAGCAGTACTTC. Translating gives CAIQKSGTGVFEQYF. The chain links TRBV28 to TRBJ2-7; TRBD1 matches at 10 bases. Germline assignment: CDR1 MDHEN and CDR2 SYDVKM. The CDR3 contains 15 residues. With V trimmed by 10 bases and J by 6 bases, 15 bases remained unmatched. Looking up the rest from reference TRBV28 and TRBJ2-7 gives the full variable domain: DVKVTQSSRYLVKRTGEKVFLECVQDMDHENMFWYRQDPGLGLRLIYFSYDVKMKEKGDIPEGYSVSREKKERFSLILESASTNQTSMYLCAIQKSGTGVFEQYFGPGTRLTVT.

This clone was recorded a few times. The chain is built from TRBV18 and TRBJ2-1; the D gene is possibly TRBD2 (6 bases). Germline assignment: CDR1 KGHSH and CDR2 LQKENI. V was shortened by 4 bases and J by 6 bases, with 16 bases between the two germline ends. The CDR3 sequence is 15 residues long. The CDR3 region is CASSRRDSIFNEQFF. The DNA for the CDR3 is TGTGCCAGCTCACGCCGGGACTCGATCTTCAATGAGCAGTTCTTC.

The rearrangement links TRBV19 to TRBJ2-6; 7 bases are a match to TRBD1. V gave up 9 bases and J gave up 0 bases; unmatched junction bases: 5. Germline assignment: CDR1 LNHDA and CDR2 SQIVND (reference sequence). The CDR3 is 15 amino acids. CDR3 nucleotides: TGTGCCAGCGGACAGGCGAGCTCTGGGGCCAACGTCCTGACTTTC. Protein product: CASGQASSGANVLTF.

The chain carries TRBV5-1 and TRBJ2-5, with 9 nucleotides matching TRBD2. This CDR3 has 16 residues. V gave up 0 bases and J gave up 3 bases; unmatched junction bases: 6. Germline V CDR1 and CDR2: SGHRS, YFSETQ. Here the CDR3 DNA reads TGCGCCAGCAGCTTGGGGTCGCGGGAGGGGGAAGAGACCCAGTACTTC. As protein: CASSLGSREGEETQYF.

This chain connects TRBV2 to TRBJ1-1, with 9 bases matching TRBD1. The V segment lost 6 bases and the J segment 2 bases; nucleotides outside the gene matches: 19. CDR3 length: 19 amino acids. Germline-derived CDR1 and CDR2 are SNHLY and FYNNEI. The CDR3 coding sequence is TGTGCCAGCAGAGCTCGTGACAGGGGGTCGAGTGGTTATAACACTGAAGCTTTCTTT. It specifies CASRARDRGSSGYNTEAFF.

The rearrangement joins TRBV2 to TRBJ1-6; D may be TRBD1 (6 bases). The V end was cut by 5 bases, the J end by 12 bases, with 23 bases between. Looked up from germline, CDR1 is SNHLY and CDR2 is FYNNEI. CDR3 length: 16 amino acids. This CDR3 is CASSRNRVLKPGPLHF. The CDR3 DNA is TGTGCCAGCAGTAGAAACAGGGTGCTCAAGCCCGGACCCCTCCACTTT.

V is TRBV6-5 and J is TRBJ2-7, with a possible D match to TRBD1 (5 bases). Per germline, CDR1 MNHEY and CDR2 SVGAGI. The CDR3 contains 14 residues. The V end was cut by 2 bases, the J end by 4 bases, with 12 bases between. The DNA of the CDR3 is TGTGCCAGCAGTTACAGGGCCCCAGGGTACGAGCAGTACTTC. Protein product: CASSYRAPGYEQYF.

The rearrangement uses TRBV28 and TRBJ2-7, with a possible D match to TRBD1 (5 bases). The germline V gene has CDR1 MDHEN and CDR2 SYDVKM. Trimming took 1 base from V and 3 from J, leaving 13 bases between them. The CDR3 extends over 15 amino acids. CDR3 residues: CASSLSGRARYEQYF. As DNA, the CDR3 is TGTGCCAGCAGTTTATCCGGCAGGGCCCGCTACGAGCAGTACTTC.